This TCR beta chain was identified in a study of identical twins. With 4 bases clipped from V and 7 bases from J, the junction kept 9 bases outside the gene matches. The CDR3 length is 14 residues. The germline gives CDR1 SGHRS, CDR2 YFSETQ. TCRdb independently ran MiXCR on the 5' RACE reads; one entry per CDR3 protein. This sample has roughly 240,000 distinct CDR3 sequences; roughly 7% occur once, and the top ten carry 3.5% to 4%. These data also featured in a second study, about yellow fever vaccine responses in identical twins.

The sequencing input was memory (CD45RO+) T cells sorted from blood. This chain links TRBV5-1 with TRBJ2-5, with 8 bases that match TRBD2. The clonotype originates from a woman aged 18-35 years in good health. The CDR3: CASSPNGGAGTQYF. The CDR3, as DNA: TGCGCCAGCAGCCCCAACGGGGGGGCGGGGACCCAGTACTTC.